The source of this T cell receptor beta chain is a study of blood T cells in healthy people across ages. This clonotype was counted a single time. Its antigen is still unknown. The ends were cut back, 6 bases at V and 0 bases at J, with 15 bases in the middle. This CDR3 has 14 amino acids. Germline V gene sequence: CDR1 DFQATT, CDR2 SNEGSKA (reference sequence). General study points: Aged donors had fewer naive CD4+ cells and lower diversity than long-lived donors.

PCR was performed a second time for about 6 to 11 cycles using a sample-barcoded 5' primer and a J-beta primer mix. MiXCR, applied by TCRdb to the 5' RACE reads, yields one record per CDR3 protein. There are approximately 800,000 distinct CDR3 sequences in the sample; 40% to 65% occur only once, and about 42% lies in the top ten. Sequenced input: blood. This receptor was obtained from an elderly man in good health. The chain carries TRBV20-1 and TRBJ2-7; D is ambiguous. The CDR3 spells CSAPVPGTSYEQYF. The CDR3 region has the DNA TGCAGTGCCCCCGTCCCGGGCACCTCCTACGAGCAGTACTTC.